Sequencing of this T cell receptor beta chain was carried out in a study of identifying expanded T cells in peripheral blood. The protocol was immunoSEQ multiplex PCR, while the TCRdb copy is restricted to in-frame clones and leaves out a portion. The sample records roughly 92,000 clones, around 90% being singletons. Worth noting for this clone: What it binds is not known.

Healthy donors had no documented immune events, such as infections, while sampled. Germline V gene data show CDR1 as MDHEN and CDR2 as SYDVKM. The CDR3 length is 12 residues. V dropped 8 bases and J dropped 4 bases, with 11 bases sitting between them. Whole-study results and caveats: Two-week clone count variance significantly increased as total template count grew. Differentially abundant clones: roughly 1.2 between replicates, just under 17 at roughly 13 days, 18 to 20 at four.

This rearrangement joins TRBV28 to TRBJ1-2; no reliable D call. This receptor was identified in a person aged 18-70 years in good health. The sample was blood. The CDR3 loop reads CASQTVSYGYTF. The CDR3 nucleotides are TGTGCCAGCCAGACGGTTAGCTATGGCTACACCTTC.